What follows are 24 T cell receptor beta chains derived from one specimen sequenced in a study of T-cell reconstitution after alpha-beta-depleted transplantation in children. Unique molecular identifiers were used in preparing the TCRbeta library. From the PCR reads, TCRdb called clonotypes with MiXCR, one entry per CDR3 protein. The table shows 200,000 to 300,000 distinct CDR3 sequences, with about 25% occurring only once. The material was PBMCs, obtained before TCRalphabeta/CD19-depleted stem cell transplant. The source of these receptors is a girl aged 2 to 9 with Fanconi anemia, due to receive a stem cell transplant.

Many counts were recorded for this clonotype. The CDR3 region is CASSSFGLAGYSSYNEQFF. CDR3 in DNA: TGTGCCAGCAGCAGTTTTGGACTAGCGGGCTACAGCTCCTACAATGAGCAGTTCTTC. The rearrangement uses TRBV4-2 and TRBJ2-1, with 11 bases that match TRBD2. Per the germline V gene, CDR1 is LGHNA and CDR2 is YNFKEQ. Unmatched junction bases numbered 12, after V lost 5 bases and J lost 0 bases. The CDR3 covers 19 residues.

The chain couples TRBV11-2 to TRBJ2-7; 8 bases line up with TRBD1. Germline V CDR1 and CDR2: SGHAT, FQNNGV. Trimming took 7 bases from V and 2 from J; bases not matched to a gene: 4. The CDR3 covers 13 residues. The CDR3: CASTTGEAYEQYF. The CDR3 nucleotides are TGTGCCAGCACGACAGGGGAGGCCTACGAGCAGTACTTC.

This clonotype was counted a few times. A much more abundant neighbour one base away suggests this may be a read error. The rearrangement joins TRBV28 to TRBJ2-7; tentatively, D is TRBD1 (6 bases). Germline V lookup: CDR1 MDHEN, CDR2 SYDVKM. The V end lost 2 bases, the J end lost 9 bases, and 8 bases lay between the germline ends. The CDR3 is 11 residues long. This CDR3 reads CASSLGGGQYF. CDR3 coding DNA: TGTGCCAGCAGTTTAGGGGGCGGGCAGTACTTC.

The rearrangement uses TRBV11-3 and TRBJ1-5; D not resolved. Per the germline V gene, CDR1 is SGHNT and CDR2 is YENEEA. This CDR3 spans 17 amino acids. Between the trimmed V and J ends, which lost 0 bases and 5 bases, there was a span of 17 bases. The CDR3 DNA reads as TGTGCCAGCAGCTTAGATCCAGGAGAGGCCGCAGATCAGCCCCAGCATTTT. It codes for CASSLDPGEAADQPQHF.

In this sample, this clonotype turned up a few times. The chain employs TRBV4-2 and TRBJ2-7, with 10 positions matching TRBD2. The J segment lost 6 bases and the V segment lost 0 bases, leaving 5 bases of the junction unmatched. The length of the CDR3 is 15 residues. Germline CDR1 and CDR2: LGHNA and YNFKEQ. The CDR3: CASSQEVPSGSEQYF. The CDR3 coding sequence is TGTGCCAGCAGCCAAGAGGTCCCTAGCGGGAGCGAGCAGTACTTC.

The J gene is TRBJ2-7, the V gene TRBV6-1; 13 positions match TRBD2. CDR3 length equals 15 residues. Germline assignment: CDR1 MNHNS and CDR2 SASEGT. V shed 5 bases, J shed 3 bases, and the junction held 4 bases outside the gene matches. The CDR3 loop reads CASSPGLAGDYEQYF. CDR3 nucleotides: TGTGCCAGCAGTCCTGGACTAGCGGGAGACTACGAGCAGTACTTC.

This clonotype came up many times. This chain connects TRBV12-3 or TRBV12-4 to TRBJ2-5; 15 bases line up with TRBD2. With 6 bases clipped from V and 4 bases from J, the junction kept 9 bases outside the gene matches. This CDR3 region has 17 residues. CDR3 DNA: TGTGCCAGCAGCCTTGGACTAGCGGGAGGGCAGGGAGAGACCCAGTACTTC. This encodes CASSLGLAGGQGETQYF.

The sample holds many counts of this clonotype. The chain carries TRBV20-1 and TRBJ2-3; 10 nucleotides match TRBD2. Germline lookup yields CDR1 DFQATT and CDR2 SNEGSKA (reference sequence). V was pared by 4 bases and J by 5 bases, with 6 bases of the junction left unmatched. The CDR3 totals 14 residues. In DNA, the CDR3 is TGCAGTGCTACCCTAGCGGGAGCTGGAGATACGCAGTATTTT. Its protein product is CSATLAGAGDTQYF.

A note on this clonotype: Here the CDR3 omits its conserved ending phenylalanine or tryptophan, so a read error is the likely source. The rearrangement links TRBV7-2 to TRBJ2-7; either TRBD1 or TRBD2 may supply D (6 bases each). Trimming removed 2 bases from V and 3 bases from J, with 11 bases in between. Germline assignment: CDR1 SGHTA and CDR2 FQGNSA. The CDR3 runs 14 residues. CDR3 amino acids: CASSLRGDLYEQYC. CDR3 coding DNA: TGTGCCAGCAGCTTAAGGGGGGACCTCTACGAGCAGTACTGC.

This clonotype was observed at least ten times. The chain is built from TRBV11-3 and TRBJ2-5; TRBD1 might be the D (5 bases). This CDR3 is built from 18 residues. Deletions cut 1 base from V and 0 bases from J, with 18 bases between. Germline lookup yields CDR1 SGHNT and CDR2 YENEEA. The CDR3, as DNA: TGTGCCAGCAGCTTAGTAGGCCACAGGTCTGGGTACCAAGAGACCCAGTACTTC. It is translated as CASSLVGHRSGYQETQYF.

V is TRBV18 and J is TRBJ2-7, with D perhaps matching TRBD2 (5 bases). Trimming took off 3 bases at V and 6 bases at J, with 21 bases between the two ends. Germline CDR1 reads KGHSH; CDR2 reads LQKENI. This CDR3 has 16 amino acids. This CDR3 is CASSPPGSRDTLEQYF. In DNA form, the CDR3 reads TGTGCCAGCTCACCTCCGGGGAGTCGAGACACACTCGAGCAGTACTTC.

This clonotype showed up many times. The rearrangement uses TRBV7-2 and TRBJ2-7; D may be TRBD1 (6 bases). Trimming pared 7 bases from V and 3 bases from J, leaving 19 bases between. The length of the CDR3 is 15 residues. The germline gives CDR1 SGHTA, CDR2 FQGNSA. In DNA form, the CDR3 reads TGTGCCAGCACCTACGGGACACCCCGAGACTACGAGCAGTACTTC. It specifies CASTYGTPRDYEQYF.

This chain uses TRBV7-2 with TRBJ1-1, with unresolved D. Between the trimmed V and J ends, which lost 11 bases and 3 bases, there was a span of 22 bases. The CDR3 runs 15 residues. From germline, CDR1 is SGHTA and CDR2 FQGNSA. The CDR3 is CAVKPIVKMDTEAFF. For the CDR3, the DNA is TGTGCCGTTAAACCGATCGTGAAGATGGACACTGAAGCTTTCTTT.

This clonotype was seen many times. V usage is TRBV5-1 and J usage is TRBJ2-1; D unresolved. This CDR3 spans 15 amino acids. The V gene's germline CDR1 is SGHRS and CDR2 YFSETQ. V lost 3 bases and J 0 bases, leaving 10 bases between the germline ends. The CDR3 spells CASSSDLSSYNEQFF. Here the CDR3 DNA reads TGCGCCAGCAGCTCTGACTTAAGCTCCTACAATGAGCAGTTCTTC.

This clonotype was seen at least ten times. CDR3 sequence reads: CATSISGTALNEQFF. CDR3 sequence (DNA): TGTGCCACCAGCATTAGTGGGACAGCTCTCAATGAGCAGTTCTTC. The chain carries TRBV15 and TRBJ2-1; 7 positions agree with TRBD1. Germline CDR1 is LNHNV and CDR2 is YYDKDF (reference sequence). V shed 4 bases and J 6 bases; nucleotides not matched to a gene: 9. CDR3 length equals 15 residues.

This clonotype was recorded a few times. V usage is TRBV29-1 and J usage is TRBJ2-2; 10 nucleotides agree with TRBD2. Germline-derived CDR1 and CDR2 are SQVTM and ANQGSEA. CDR3 length: 17 residues. Trimming removed 4 bases from V and 3 bases from J; junction bases left unmatched: 11. CDR3: CSVVGRGAGGDTGELFF. The CDR3 nucleotides are TGCAGCGTTGTAGGTCGGGGAGCGGGGGGGGACACCGGGGAGCTGTTTTTT.

As DNA, the CDR3 is TGTGCCAGCAGCCCCCTAACTAGCGGGGGGGCCAATGAGCAGTTCTTC. This gives the protein CASSPLTSGGANEQFF. The chain has TRBV5-4 and TRBJ2-1, with TRBD2 identical over 13 bases. Per germline, CDR1 SGHNT and CDR2 YYREEE (reference sequence). This CDR3 contains 16 residues. J gave up 6 bases and V 4 bases, and 7 bases lay outside the gene matches.

The V and J genes are TRBV29-1 and TRBJ2-1, with 10 bases identical to TRBD2. CDR1 and CDR2 (germline): SQVTM, ANQGSEA. The V segment lost 3 bases and the J segment 4 bases; nucleotides outside the gene matches: 6. CDR3 length equals 15 residues. CDR3 DNA: TGCAGCGTTGATATCTTAGCGGGAGGATACAATGAGCAGTTCTTC. Its translation is CSVDILAGGYNEQFF.

This rearrangement joins TRBV6-1 to TRBJ1-2; 9 nucleotides align to TRBD1. Germline V gene data show CDR1 as MNHNS and CDR2 as SASEGT. The V gene end was trimmed by 6 bases and the J gene end by 5 bases; junction bases not matched to a gene: 10. The CDR3 runs to 15 residues. The CDR3 spells CASSIRTGAWYGYTF. As DNA, the CDR3 is TGTGCCAGCAGCATAAGGACAGGGGCATGGTATGGCTACACCTTC.

This clonotype has at least ten counts. The chain joins TRBV20-1 to TRBJ2-7; 11 bases map to TRBD2. The trim removed 3 bases at V and 3 bases at J, leaving 4 bases unmatched. CDR3 size: 14 residues. Germline V gene sequence: CDR1 DFQATT, CDR2 SNEGSKA (reference sequence). The CDR3 loop reads CSARTLAGVYEQYF. The CDR3 DNA reads TGCAGTGCTAGGACACTAGCGGGGGTCTACGAGCAGTACTTC.

This clonotype appeared many times. This chain uses TRBV4-2 with TRBJ2-1; D may be TRBD2 (6 bases). The V gene lost 10 bases and the J gene lost 8 bases, with 15 bases spanning the gap. Germline V gene sequence: CDR1 LGHNA, CDR2 YNFKEQ. The CDR3 covers 12 residues. The CDR3, as DNA: TGTGCCACGACTAGTTTGGACCATGAGCAGTTCTTC. As protein: CATTSLDHEQFF.

This clonotype was seen more than once but under ten times. The rearrangement joins TRBV10-3 to TRBJ2-5; possible D gene TRBD1, 5 bases. Germline V gives CDR1 ENHRY, CDR2 SYGVKD. The V end was cut by 8 bases, the J end by 2 bases, with 18 bases between. The CDR3 contains 15 residues. The CDR3 loop is CAIAHNQGGQETQYF. In DNA form, the CDR3 reads TGTGCCATCGCCCACAACCAGGGTGGACAAGAGACCCAGTACTTC.

This clonotype was observed many times. The chain couples TRBV7-9 to TRBJ1-2; D is possibly TRBD1 (5 bases). The CDR3 has 14 amino acids. Germline V gives CDR1 SEHNR, CDR2 FQNEAQ (reference sequence). The V gene lost 1 base and the J gene lost 10 bases, with 16 bases spanning the gap. CDR3: CASSLEVRGSAYTF. In nucleotides, the CDR3 is TGTGCCAGCAGCTTAGAAGTTAGGGGAAGTGCCTACACCTTC. The full variable domain, its missing parts supplied by reference TRBV7-9 and TRBJ1-2, is DTGVSQNPRHKITKRGQNVTFRCDPISEHNRLYWYRQTLGQGPEFLTYFQNEAQLEKSRLLSDRFSAERPKGSFSTLEIQRTEQGDSAMYLCASSLEVRGSAYTFGSGTRLTVV.

This clonotype showed up many times. The chain recombines TRBV24-1 with TRBJ1-2; D is unresolved. Deletions cut 6 bases from V and 0 bases from J, with 7 bases between. Germline CDR1 reads KGHDR; CDR2 reads SFDVKD. The CDR3 is 13 residues long. Here the CDR3 DNA reads TGTGCCACCAGTTTAGCTGCTAACTATGGCTACACCTTC. Encoded protein: CATSLAANYGYTF.